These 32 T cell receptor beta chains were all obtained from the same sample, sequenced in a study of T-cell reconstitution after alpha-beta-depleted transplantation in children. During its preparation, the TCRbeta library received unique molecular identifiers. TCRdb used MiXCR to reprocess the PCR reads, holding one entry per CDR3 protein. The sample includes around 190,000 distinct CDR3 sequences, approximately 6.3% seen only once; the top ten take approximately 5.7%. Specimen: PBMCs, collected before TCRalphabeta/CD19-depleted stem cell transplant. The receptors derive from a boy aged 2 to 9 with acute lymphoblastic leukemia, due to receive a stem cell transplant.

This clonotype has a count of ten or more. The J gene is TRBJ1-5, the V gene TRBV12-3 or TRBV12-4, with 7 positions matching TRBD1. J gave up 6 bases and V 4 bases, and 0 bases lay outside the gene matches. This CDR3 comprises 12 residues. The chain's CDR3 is CASSYRGQPQHF. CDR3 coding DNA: TGTGCCAGCAGTTACAGGGGTCAGCCCCAGCATTTT.

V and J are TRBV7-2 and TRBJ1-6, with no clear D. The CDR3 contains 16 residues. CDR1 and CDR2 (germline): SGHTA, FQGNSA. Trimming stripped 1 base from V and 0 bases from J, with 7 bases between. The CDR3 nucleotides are TGTGCCAGCAGCTTAGACGGGAGCTCCTATAATTCACCCCTCCACTTT. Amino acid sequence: CASSLDGSSYNSPLHF.

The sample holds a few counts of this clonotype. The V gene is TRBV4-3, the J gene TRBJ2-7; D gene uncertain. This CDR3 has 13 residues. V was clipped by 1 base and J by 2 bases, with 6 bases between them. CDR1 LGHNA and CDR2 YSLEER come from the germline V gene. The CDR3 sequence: CASSQGKTYEQYF. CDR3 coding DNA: TGCGCCAGCAGCCAAGGTAAAACCTACGAGCAGTACTTC.

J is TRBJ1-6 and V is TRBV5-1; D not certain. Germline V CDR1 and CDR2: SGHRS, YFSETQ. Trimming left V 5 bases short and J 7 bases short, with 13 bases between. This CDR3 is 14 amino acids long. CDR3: CASRRAHDNSPLHF. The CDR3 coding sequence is TGCGCCAGCAGGCGGGCACACGACAATTCACCCCTCCACTTT.

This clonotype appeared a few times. This chain's CDR3 is CASSSRERGDTQYF. The CDR3 DNA sequence: TGTGCCAGCAGCTCCCGCGAGAGGGGCGATACGCAGTATTTT. The V call is TRBV7-2, the J call TRBJ2-3; D may be TRBD1 or TRBD2 (5 bases each). V lost 4 bases and J 6 bases, leaving 14 bases between the germline ends. The CDR3 is made up of 14 amino acids. In germline, CDR1 is SGHTA, CDR2 FQGNSA.

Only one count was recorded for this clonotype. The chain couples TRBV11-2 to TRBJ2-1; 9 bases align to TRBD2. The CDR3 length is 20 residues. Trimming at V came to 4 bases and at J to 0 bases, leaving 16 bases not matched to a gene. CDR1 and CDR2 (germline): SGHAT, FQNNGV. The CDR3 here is CASSSPKRAAGGHSYNEQFF. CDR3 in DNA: TGTGCCAGCAGCTCGCCGAAGAGGGCAGCGGGAGGACACTCCTACAATGAGCAGTTCTTC.

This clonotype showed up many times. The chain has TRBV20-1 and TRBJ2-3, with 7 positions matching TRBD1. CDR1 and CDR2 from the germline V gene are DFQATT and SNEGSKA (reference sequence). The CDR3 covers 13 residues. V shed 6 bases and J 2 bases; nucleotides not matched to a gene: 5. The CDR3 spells CSARTGYTDTQYF. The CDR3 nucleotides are TGCAGTGCGCGGACAGGCTACACAGATACGCAGTATTTT.

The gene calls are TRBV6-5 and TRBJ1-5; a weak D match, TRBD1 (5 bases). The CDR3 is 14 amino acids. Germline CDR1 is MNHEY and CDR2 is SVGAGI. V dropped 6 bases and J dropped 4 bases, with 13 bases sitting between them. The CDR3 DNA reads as TGTGCCAGCAGCTATACACAGGCAAATCAGCCCCAGCATTTT. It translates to CASSYTQANQPQHF.

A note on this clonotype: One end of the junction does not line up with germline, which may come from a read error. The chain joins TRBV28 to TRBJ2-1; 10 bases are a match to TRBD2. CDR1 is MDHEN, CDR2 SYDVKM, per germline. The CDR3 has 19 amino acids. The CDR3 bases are TGTGCCAGCAGTTTATCCGTAGCGGGGGGACCCAGCTCCTGCAATGAGCAGTTCTTC. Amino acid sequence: CASSLSVAGGPSSCNEQFF. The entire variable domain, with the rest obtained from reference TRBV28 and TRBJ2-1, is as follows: DVKVTQSSRYLVKRTGEKVFLECVQDMDHENMFWYRQDPGLGLRLIYFSYDVKMKEKGDIPEGYSVSREKKERFSLILESASTNQTSMYLCASSLSVAGGPSSCNEQFFGPGTRLTVL.

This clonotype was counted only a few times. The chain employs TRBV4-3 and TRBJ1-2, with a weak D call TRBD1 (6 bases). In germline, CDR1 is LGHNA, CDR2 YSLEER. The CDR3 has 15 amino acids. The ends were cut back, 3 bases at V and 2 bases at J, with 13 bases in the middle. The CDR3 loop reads CASSHNREGNYGYTF. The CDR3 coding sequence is TGCGCCAGCAGCCACAACAGGGAAGGCAACTATGGCTACACCTTC.

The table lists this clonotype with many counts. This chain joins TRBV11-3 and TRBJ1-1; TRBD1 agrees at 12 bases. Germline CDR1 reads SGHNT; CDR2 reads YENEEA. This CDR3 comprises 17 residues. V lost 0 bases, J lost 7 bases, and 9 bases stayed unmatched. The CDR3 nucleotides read TGTGCCAGCAGCTTAGATGGACCGGGACAGGGGGCCGATGAAGCTTTCTTT. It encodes CASSLDGPGQGADEAFF.

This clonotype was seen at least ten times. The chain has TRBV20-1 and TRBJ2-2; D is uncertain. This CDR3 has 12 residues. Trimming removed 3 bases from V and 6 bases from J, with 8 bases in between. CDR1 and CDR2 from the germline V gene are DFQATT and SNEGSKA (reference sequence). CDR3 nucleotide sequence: TGCAGTGCTAGTTCTGAAGCCGGGGAGCTGTTTTTT. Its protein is CSASSEAGELFF.

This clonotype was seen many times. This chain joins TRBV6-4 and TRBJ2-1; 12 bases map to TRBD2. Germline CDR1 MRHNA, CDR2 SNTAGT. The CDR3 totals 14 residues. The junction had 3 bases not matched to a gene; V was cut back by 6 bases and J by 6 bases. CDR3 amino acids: CASRKTSGGNEQFF. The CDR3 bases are TGTGCCAGCAGGAAGACTAGCGGGGGCAATGAGCAGTTCTTC.

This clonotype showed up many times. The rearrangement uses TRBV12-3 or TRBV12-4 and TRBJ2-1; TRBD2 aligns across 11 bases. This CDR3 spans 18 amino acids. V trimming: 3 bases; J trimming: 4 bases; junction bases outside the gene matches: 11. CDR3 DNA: TGTGCCAGCAGTTTCGGGGCTAGCGGGGGGCCCTTTTACAATGAGCAGTTCTTC. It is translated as CASSFGASGGPFYNEQFF.

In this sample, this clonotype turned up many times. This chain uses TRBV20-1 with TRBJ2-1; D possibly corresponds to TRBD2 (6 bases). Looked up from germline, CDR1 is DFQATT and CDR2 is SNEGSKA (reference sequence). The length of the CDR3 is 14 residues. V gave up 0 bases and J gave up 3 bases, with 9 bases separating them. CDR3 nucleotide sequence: TGCAGTGCTAGAGAGGAGGGAGTCTACAATGAGCAGTTCTTC. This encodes CSAREEGVYNEQFF.

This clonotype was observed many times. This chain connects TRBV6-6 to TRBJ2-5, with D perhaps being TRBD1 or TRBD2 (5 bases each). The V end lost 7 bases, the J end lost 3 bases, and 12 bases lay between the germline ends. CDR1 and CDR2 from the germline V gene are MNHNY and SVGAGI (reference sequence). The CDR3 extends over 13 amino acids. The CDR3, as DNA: TGTGCCAGCACCAAAAGAGGGGAAGAGACCCAGTACTTC. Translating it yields CASTKRGEETQYF.

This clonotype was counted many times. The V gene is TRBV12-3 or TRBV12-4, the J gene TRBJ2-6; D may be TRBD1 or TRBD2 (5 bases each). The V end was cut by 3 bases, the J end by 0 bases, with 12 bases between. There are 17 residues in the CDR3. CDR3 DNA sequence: TGTGCCAGCAGTTTTTGGGGGTCCCGCTCTGGGGCCAACGTCCTGACTTTC. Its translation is CASSFWGSRSGANVLTF.

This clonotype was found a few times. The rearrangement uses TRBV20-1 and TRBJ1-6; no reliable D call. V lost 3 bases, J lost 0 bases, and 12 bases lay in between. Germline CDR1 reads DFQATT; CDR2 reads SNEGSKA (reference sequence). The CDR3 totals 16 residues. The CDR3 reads CSASRSGSSYNSPLHF. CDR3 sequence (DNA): TGCAGTGCTAGTCGTTCGGGGAGCTCCTATAATTCACCCCTCCACTTT.

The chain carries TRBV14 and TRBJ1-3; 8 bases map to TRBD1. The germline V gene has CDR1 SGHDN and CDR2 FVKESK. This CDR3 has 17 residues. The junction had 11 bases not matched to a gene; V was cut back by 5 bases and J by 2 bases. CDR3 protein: CASSDTRGHSAGNTIYF. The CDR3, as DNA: TGTGCCAGCAGCGATACCAGGGGGCACAGTGCTGGAAACACCATATATTTT.

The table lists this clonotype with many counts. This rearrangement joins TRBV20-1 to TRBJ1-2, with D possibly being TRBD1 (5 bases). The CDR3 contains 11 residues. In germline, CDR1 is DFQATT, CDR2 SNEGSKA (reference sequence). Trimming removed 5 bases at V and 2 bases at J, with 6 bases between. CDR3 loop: CSAPGNYGYTF. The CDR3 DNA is TGCAGTGCTCCAGGGAACTATGGCTACACCTTC.

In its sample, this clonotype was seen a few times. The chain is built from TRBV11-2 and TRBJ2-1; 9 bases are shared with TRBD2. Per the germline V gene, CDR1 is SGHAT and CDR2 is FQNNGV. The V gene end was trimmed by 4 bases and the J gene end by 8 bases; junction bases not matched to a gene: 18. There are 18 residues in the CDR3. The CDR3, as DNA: TGTGCCAGCAGCTCACAGCCCCGGGTAGTAGCGGGAGTGGATGAGCAGTTCTTC. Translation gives CASSSQPRVVAGVDEQFF.

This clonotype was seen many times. The CDR3 region is CASSEAGLAGLYNEQFF. The CDR3 nucleotides are TGTGCCAGCAGTGAAGCCGGACTAGCGGGTCTCTACAATGAGCAGTTCTTC. The chain combines TRBV25-1 with TRBJ2-1, with TRBD2 matching 11 bases. The V gene end was trimmed by 2 bases and the J gene end by 3 bases; junction bases not matched to a gene: 6. This CDR3 has 17 residues. CDR1 is MGHDK, CDR2 SYGVNS, per germline.

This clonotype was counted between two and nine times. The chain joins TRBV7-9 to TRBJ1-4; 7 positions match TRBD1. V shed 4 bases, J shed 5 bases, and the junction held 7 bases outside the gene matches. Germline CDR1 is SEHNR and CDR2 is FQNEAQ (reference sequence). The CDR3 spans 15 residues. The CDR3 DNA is TGTGCCAGCAGCTCTGCAGGGGGTACGAATGAAAAACTGTTTTTT. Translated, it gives CASSSAGGTNEKLFF.

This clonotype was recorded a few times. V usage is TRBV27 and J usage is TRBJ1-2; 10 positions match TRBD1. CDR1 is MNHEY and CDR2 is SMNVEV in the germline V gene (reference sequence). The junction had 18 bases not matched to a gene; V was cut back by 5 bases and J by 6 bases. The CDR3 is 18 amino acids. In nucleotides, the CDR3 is TGTGCCAGCAGTCCCTCCGGGACAGGGGTTGACCTCTATGATGGCTACACCTTC. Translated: CASSPSGTGVDLYDGYTF.

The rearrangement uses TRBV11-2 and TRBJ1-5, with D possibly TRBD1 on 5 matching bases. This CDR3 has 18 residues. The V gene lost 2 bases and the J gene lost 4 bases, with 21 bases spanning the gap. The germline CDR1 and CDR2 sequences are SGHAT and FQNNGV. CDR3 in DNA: TGTGCCAGCAGCTTACTGCCCCGGGACTTCCCCGGGAATCAGCCCCAGCATTTT. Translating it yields CASSLLPRDFPGNQPQHF.

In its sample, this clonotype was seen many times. CDR3: CASSPLRGGSGGLNEQFF. The CDR3 region has the DNA TGCGCCAGCAGCCCGCTCCGGGGGGGTAGCGGGGGGCTCAATGAGCAGTTCTTC. V usage is TRBV5-1 and J usage is TRBJ2-1, with 10 bases aligning to TRBD2. The CDR3 is made up of 18 amino acids. Germline V lookup: CDR1 SGHRS, CDR2 YFSETQ. Trimming at V came to 4 bases and at J to 6 bases, leaving 16 bases not matched to a gene.

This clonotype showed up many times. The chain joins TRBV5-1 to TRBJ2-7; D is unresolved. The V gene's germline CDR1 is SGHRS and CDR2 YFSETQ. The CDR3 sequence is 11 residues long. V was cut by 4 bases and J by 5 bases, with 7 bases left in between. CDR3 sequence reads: CASSIDHEQYF. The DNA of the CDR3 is TGCGCCAGCAGCATTGACCACGAGCAGTACTTC.

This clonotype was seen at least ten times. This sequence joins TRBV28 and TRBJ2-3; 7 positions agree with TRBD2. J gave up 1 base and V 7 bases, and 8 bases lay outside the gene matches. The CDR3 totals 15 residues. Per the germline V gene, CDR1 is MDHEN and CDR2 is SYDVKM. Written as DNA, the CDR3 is TGTGCCAGCACCCCGGCGGCGGGGGGCACAGATACGCAGTATTTT. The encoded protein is CASTPAAGGTDTQYF.

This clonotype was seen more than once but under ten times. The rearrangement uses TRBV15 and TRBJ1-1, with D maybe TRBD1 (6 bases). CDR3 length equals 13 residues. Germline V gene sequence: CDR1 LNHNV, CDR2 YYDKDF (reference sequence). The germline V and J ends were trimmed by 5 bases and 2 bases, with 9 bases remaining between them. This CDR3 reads CATSGGGNTEAFF. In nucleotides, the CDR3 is TGTGCCACCAGCGGAGGGGGTAACACTGAAGCTTTCTTT.

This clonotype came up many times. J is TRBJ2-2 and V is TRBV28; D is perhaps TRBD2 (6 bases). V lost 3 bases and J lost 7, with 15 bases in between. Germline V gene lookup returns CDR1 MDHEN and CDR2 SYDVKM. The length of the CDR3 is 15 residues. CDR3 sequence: CASSFAGIPHGELFF. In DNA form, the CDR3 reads TGTGCCAGCAGTTTTGCGGGGATCCCCCACGGGGAGCTGTTTTTT.

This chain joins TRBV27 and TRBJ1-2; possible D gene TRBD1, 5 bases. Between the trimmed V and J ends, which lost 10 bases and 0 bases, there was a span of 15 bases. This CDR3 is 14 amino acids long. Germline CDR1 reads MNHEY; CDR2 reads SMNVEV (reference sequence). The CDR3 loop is CATQKGWPNYGYTF. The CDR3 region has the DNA TGTGCCACCCAGAAGGGGTGGCCTAACTATGGCTACACCTTC.

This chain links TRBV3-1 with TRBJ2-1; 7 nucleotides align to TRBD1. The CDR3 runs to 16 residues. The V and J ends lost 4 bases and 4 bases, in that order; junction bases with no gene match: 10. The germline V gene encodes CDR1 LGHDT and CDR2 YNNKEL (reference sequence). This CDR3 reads CASSPPTGRDYNEQFF. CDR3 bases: TGTGCCAGCAGCCCCCCGACAGGGAGAGATTACAATGAGCAGTTCTTC.